The T cell receptor beta chain described here comes from a study of T-cell reconstitution after alpha-beta-depleted transplantation in children. Unique molecular identifiers were incorporated into the prepared TCRbeta library. MiXCR, applied by TCRdb to the PCR reads, yields one record per CDR3 protein. The sample lists just under 550,000 distinct CDR3 sequences, 15% to 20% occurring once. The CDR3 has 15 amino acids. Trimming took 3 bases from V and 7 from J, leaving 16 bases between them. Germline lookup yields CDR1 SGHTA and CDR2 FQGTGA. The sequences come from PBMCs from the stem cell graft donor, collected from the stem cell graft. The chain uses TRBV7-3 and TRBJ2-1; TRBD2 might be the D (6 bases). The TCR comes from a human donor who donated a stem cell graft to a child with acute lymphoblastic leukemia. CDR3: CASSFGLNGRNEQFF. CDR3 coding DNA: TGTGCCAGCAGCTTCGGACTAAACGGCAGGAATGAGCAGTTCTTC.